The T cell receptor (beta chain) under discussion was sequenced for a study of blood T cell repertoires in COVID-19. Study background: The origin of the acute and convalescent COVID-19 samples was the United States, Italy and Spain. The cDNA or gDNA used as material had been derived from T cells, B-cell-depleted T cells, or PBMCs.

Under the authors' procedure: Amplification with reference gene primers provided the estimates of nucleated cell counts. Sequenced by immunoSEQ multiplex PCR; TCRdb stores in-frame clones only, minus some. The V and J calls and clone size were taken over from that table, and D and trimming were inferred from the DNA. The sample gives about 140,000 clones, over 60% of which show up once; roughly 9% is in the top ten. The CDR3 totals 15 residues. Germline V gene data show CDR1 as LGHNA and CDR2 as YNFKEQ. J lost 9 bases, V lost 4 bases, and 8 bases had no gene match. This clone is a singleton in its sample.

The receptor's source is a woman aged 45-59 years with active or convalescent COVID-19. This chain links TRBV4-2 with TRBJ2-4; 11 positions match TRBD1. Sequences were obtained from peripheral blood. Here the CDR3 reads CASSPERTGGIIQYF. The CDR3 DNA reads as TGTGCCAGCAGCCCAGAGAGGACAGGGGGCATCATTCAGTACTTC.